This passage covers 29 T cell receptor beta chains from one sample sequenced in a study of blood T cell repertoires in COVID-19. Libraries were prepared by immunoSEQ multiplex PCR; TCRdb keeps only in-frame clonotypes and omits some of them. This table holds over 100,000 clones, 80% to 90% found once. Sequencing was done on a sample of peripheral blood. The source of these receptors is a man aged 35 to 55 with acute or convalescent COVID-19.

The genes are TRBV3-1 (or the pseudogene TRBV3-2) and TRBJ2-1; D is perhaps TRBD2 (6 bases). The germline CDR1 and CDR2 sequences are LGHDT and YNNKEL (reference sequence). V dropped 0 bases and J dropped 12 bases, with 12 bases sitting between them. CDR3 length: 13 residues. The CDR3: CASSQDGGTSQFF. The CDR3 DNA reads TGTGCCAGCAGCCAAGATGGGGGGACCTCGCAGTTCTTC.

In this sample, this clone turned up once. This chain joins TRBV19 and TRBJ2-1; 8 nucleotides line up with TRBD2. J lost 4 bases, V lost 4 bases, and 3 bases had no gene match. Germline CDR1 reads LNHDA; CDR2 reads SQIVND (reference sequence). The CDR3 contains 14 residues. The CDR3 loop reads CASSTTSGYNEQFF. In DNA form, the CDR3 reads TGTGCCAGTAGTACCACTAGCGGTTACAATGAGCAGTTCTTC.

This chain links TRBV6-5 with TRBJ1-2; 10 bases are a match to TRBD1. V lost 6 bases and J lost 6; bases outside the gene matches: 4. The CDR3 consists of 13 residues. CDR1 MNHEY and CDR2 SVGAGI come from the germline V gene. CDR3 DNA sequence: TGTGCCAGCAGACTGACAGGGGGCGATGGCTACACCTTC. Protein: CASRLTGGDGYTF.

A few counts support this clone. This chain connects TRBV19 to TRBJ1-1; weak D call: TRBD1 (5 bases). Germline V lookup: CDR1 LNHDA, CDR2 SQIVND (reference sequence). V lost 5 bases, J lost 6 bases, and 19 bases lay in between. The CDR3 is made up of 15 amino acids. CDR3 coding DNA: TGTGCCAGTAGTCTCACCTCGGGGGTTAAAGCTGAAGCTTTCTTT. Translation: CASSLTSGVKAEAFF.

The table lists this clone with a count of one. This chain joins TRBV4-1 and TRBJ1-1; 8 bases are a match to TRBD1. Germline V gene sequence: CDR1 MGHRA, CDR2 YSYEKL. J was trimmed by 3 bases and V by 0 bases; bases with no gene match: 6. The CDR3 consists of 16 residues. CDR3 amino acids: CASSQDYRTGYTEAFF. The CDR3 coding sequence is TGCGCCAGCAGCCAAGATTATAGGACAGGGTACACTGAAGCTTTCTTT.

The chain is built from TRBV14 and TRBJ2-7; 10 nucleotides line up with TRBD2. CDR1 is SGHDN, CDR2 FVKESK, per germline. CDR3 size: 16 residues. V shed 1 base, J shed 4 bases, and the junction held 7 bases outside the gene matches. The CDR3 nucleotides are TGTGCCAGCAGCCAAGGAAGACTAGCGGGTTTGTACGAGCAGTACTTC. Protein: CASSQGRLAGLYEQYF.

On this clone: Other DNA sequences in the same sample also yield this CDR3. The rearrangement joins TRBV12-3 or TRBV12-4 to TRBJ1-2, with D possibly TRBD1 on 5 matching bases. The CDR3 runs 13 residues. Trimming removed 5 bases from V and 7 bases from J, with 14 bases in between. CDR3 region: CASSRQGPAGYTF. The DNA of the CDR3 is TGTGCCAGCAGTAGGCAGGGTCCAGCTGGCTACACCTTC.

The V and J genes are TRBV7-9 and TRBJ1-3; D unclear. V shed 2 bases and J shed 2 bases, with 10 bases lying between them. The V gene's germline CDR1 is SEHNR and CDR2 FQNEAQ (reference sequence). This CDR3 is built from 15 residues. The CDR3 DNA sequence: TGTGCCAGCAGCTTATATCCAGGCACTGGAAACACCATATATTTT. It specifies CASSLYPGTGNTIYF.

This clone occurred once. This chain links TRBV5-4 with TRBJ2-7; D may be TRBD2 (6 bases). CDR1 is SGHNT, CDR2 YYREEE, per germline (reference sequence). This CDR3 has 13 amino acids. Trimming cost V 3 bases and J 0 bases, with 7 bases left between them. The CDR3: CASSSGDSYEQYF. The CDR3 region has the DNA TGTGCCAGCAGCTCGGGGGACTCCTACGAGCAGTACTTC.

The chain carries TRBV7-8 and TRBJ1-1, with 8 bases matching TRBD1. The CDR3 sequence is 11 residues long. The V and J ends lost 5 bases and 10 bases, in that order; junction bases with no gene match: 3. Germline CDR1 SGHVS, CDR2 FQNEAQ. The CDR3 region has the DNA TGTGCCAGCAGCCTCGACAGGGGAGCTTTCTTT. It encodes CASSLDRGAFF.

This clone was found a few times. The genes are TRBV6-2 or TRBV6-3 and TRBJ1-5, with D perhaps matching TRBD1 (5 bases). The ends were cut back, 5 bases at V and 6 bases at J, with 17 bases in the middle. The CDR3 has 15 amino acids. CDR1 and CDR2 from the germline V gene are MNHEY and SVGEGT. CDR3 loop: CASSRPQGMGQPQHF. The CDR3 nucleotides are TGTGCCAGCAGTCGTCCCCAGGGAATGGGTCAGCCCCAGCATTTT.

This chain joins TRBV18 and TRBJ1-5, with D possibly matching TRBD1 (5 bases). Germline assignment: CDR1 KGHSH and CDR2 LQKENI. The CDR3 runs 14 residues. Between the trimmed V and J ends, which lost 4 bases and 2 bases, there was a span of 9 bases. The CDR3 region has the DNA TGTGCCAGCTCACGAGGAGGGGGCAATCAGCCCCAGCATTTT. Translation gives CASSRGGGNQPQHF. The full variable domain, in which reference TRBV18 and TRBJ1-5 provide the parts outside the CDR3, is NAGVMQNPRHLVRRRGQEARLRCSPMKGHSHVYWYRQLPEEGLKFMVYLQKENIIDESGMPKERFSAEFPKEGPSILRIQQVVRGDSAAYFCASSRGGGNQPQHFGDGTRLSIL.

The chain recombines TRBV7-9 with TRBJ1-1, with D unresolved. The CDR3 sequence is 13 residues long. Germline CDR1 is SEHNR and CDR2 is FQNEAQ (reference sequence). V shed 2 bases and J shed 3 bases, with 7 bases lying between them. This CDR3 is CASSLQRDTEAFF. The CDR3 DNA reads TGTGCCAGCAGCTTACAACGGGACACTGAAGCTTTCTTT.

The V gene is TRBV7-2, the J gene TRBJ2-1, with D possibly matching TRBD1 (6 bases). Deletions cut 4 bases from V and 0 bases from J, with 10 bases between. This CDR3 has 15 amino acids. Germline V gene lookup returns CDR1 SGHTA and CDR2 FQGNSA. CDR3 loop: CASSSTGSSYNEQFF. The CDR3 nucleotides are TGTGCCAGCAGCTCCACAGGGAGCTCCTACAATGAGCAGTTCTTC.

CDR3 amino acids: CASSIGLPTEAFF. The DNA of the CDR3 is TGTGCCAGTAGTATAGGACTGCCCACTGAAGCTTTCTTT. The genes are TRBV19 and TRBJ1-1; D uncertain. V lost 1 base to trimming and J lost 4 bases, with 7 bases between them. Germline values: CDR1 LNHDA, CDR2 SQIVND (reference sequence). CDR3 length equals 13 residues.

The genes are TRBV25-1 and TRBJ1-4, with D possibly being TRBD1 (6 bases). CDR1 MGHDK and CDR2 SYGVNS come from the germline V gene. Between the trimmed V and J ends, which lost 2 bases and 5 bases, there was a span of 12 bases. CDR3 length: 15 residues. CDR3 bases: TGTGCCAGCAGTGAACCCCAGGGGCGGAATGAAAAACTGTTTTTT. The encoded protein is CASSEPQGRNEKLFF.

The chain couples TRBV11-3 to TRBJ2-2; D remains ambiguous. V was clipped by 0 bases and J by 7 bases, with 9 bases between them. The CDR3 loop spans 14 amino acids. Germline V gene data show CDR1 as SGHNT and CDR2 as YENEEA. The CDR3 region is CASSLDTLNGELFF. CDR3 DNA sequence: TGTGCCAGCAGCTTAGATACGCTAAACGGGGAGCTGTTTTTT.

This sequence joins TRBV19 and TRBJ1-1; tentative D call: TRBD1 (6 bases). Looked up from germline, CDR1 is LNHDA and CDR2 is SQIVND (reference sequence). V lost 4 bases to trimming and J lost 4 bases, with 13 bases between them. The CDR3 is 14 residues long. Here the CDR3 DNA reads TGTGCCAGTAGTAGGGGGGGCGTCGGCACTGAAGCTTTCTTT. Protein: CASSRGGVGTEAFF. Variable domain in full (rest from reference TRBV19 and TRBJ1-1): DGGITQSPKYLFRKEGQNVTLSCEQNLNHDAMYWYRQDPGQGLRLIYYSQIVNDFQKGDIAEGYSVSREKKESFPLTVTSAQKNPTAFYLCASSRGGVGTEAFFGQGTRLTVV.

The chain recombines TRBV7-8 with TRBJ2-3, with 13 bases identical to TRBD2. The CDR3 is made up of 21 amino acids. V dropped 5 bases and J dropped 1; count of bases not matched to a gene: 18. Germline V gene data show CDR1 as SGHVS and CDR2 as FQNEAQ. CDR3 region: CASSPRGLGLAGVMGTDTQYF. CDR3 sequence (DNA): TGTGCCAGCAGCCCTAGAGGATTAGGACTAGCGGGAGTGATGGGCACAGATACGCAGTATTTT.

CDR3: CASSFSLTDLNYGYTF. In DNA form, the CDR3 reads TGTGCCAGCAGCTTTTCATTAACAGATCTTAACTATGGCTACACCTTC. The chain recombines TRBV7-9 with TRBJ1-2, with D uncertain. CDR3 length: 16 amino acids. V gave up 3 bases and J gave up 1 base, with 15 bases separating them. The germline V gene has CDR1 SEHNR and CDR2 FQNEAQ (reference sequence).

V is TRBV7-8 and J is TRBJ2-7, with 8 bases aligning to TRBD1. CDR1 is SGHVS and CDR2 is FQNEAQ in the germline V gene. The CDR3 is 16 residues long. Trimming at V came to 1 base and at J to 2 bases, leaving 7 bases not matched to a gene. The CDR3 loop is CASSLGGQGITYEQYF. CDR3 DNA sequence: TGTGCCAGCAGCTTAGGCGGACAGGGAATTACCTACGAGCAGTACTTC.

The rearrangement links TRBV12-5 to TRBJ2-5; weak D call: TRBD2 (5 bases). The CDR3 length is 13 residues. Germline CDR1 and CDR2: LGHNT and FRNRAP. V lost 5 bases and J 7 bases, leaving 14 bases between the germline ends. The CDR3 protein is CASGLSAAGTQYF. CDR3 in DNA: TGTGCTAGTGGTCTTAGCGCCGCCGGGACCCAGTACTTC.

This chain connects TRBV4-2 to TRBJ2-1; 7 nucleotides align to TRBD2. The CDR3 sequence is 16 residues long. From germline, CDR1 is LGHNA and CDR2 YNFKEQ. The junction had 9 bases not matched to a gene; V was cut back by 0 bases and J by 7 bases. Here the CDR3 reads CASSQEWAGVRNEQFF. The CDR3 nucleotides read TGTGCCAGCAGCCAAGAGTGGGCGGGAGTAAGGAATGAGCAGTTCTTC.

A single count supports this clone. For the CDR3, the DNA is TGTGCCAGCAGTCTGACAGGGGGCGAGGGCTACACCTTC. Its protein product is CASSLTGGEGYTF. The chain couples TRBV27 to TRBJ1-2, with 10 bases identical to TRBD1. Germline V gives CDR1 MNHEY, CDR2 SMNVEV (reference sequence). The junction had 5 bases not matched to a gene; V was cut back by 5 bases and J by 8 bases. This CDR3 region has 13 residues.

The chain combines TRBV29-1 with TRBJ1-1, with 7 bases fitting TRBD1. Looked up from germline, CDR1 is SQVTM and CDR2 is ANQGSEA. J gave up 6 bases and V 2 bases, and 6 bases lay outside the gene matches. This CDR3 spans 13 amino acids. The CDR3 coding sequence is TGCAGCGTTGAAAAAGGGGGCGCAGCTGAAGCTTTCTTT. Translating gives CSVEKGGAAEAFF. Full variable domain (rest looked up from reference TRBV29-1 and TRBJ1-1): SAVISQKPSRDICQRGTSLTIQCQVDSQVTMMFWYRQQPGQSLTLIATANQGSEATYESGFVIDKFPISRPNLTFSTLTVSNMSPEDSSIYLCSVEKGGAAEAFFGQGTRLTVV.

This clone came up once. The chain couples TRBV30 to TRBJ1-2; the match to TRBD1 covers 7 bases. CDR1 is GTSNPN, CDR2 SVGIG, per germline (reference sequence). The CDR3 has 13 residues. The V and J ends lost 4 bases and 7 bases, in that order; junction bases with no gene match: 9. The CDR3 region has the DNA TGTGCCTGGACACCAGGGGGATCATTTGGCTACACCTTC. Translating it yields CAWTPGGSFGYTF.

This chain links TRBV13 with TRBJ2-3; 7 nucleotides match TRBD2. The junction had 13 bases not matched to a gene; V was cut back by 5 bases and J by 5 bases. The CDR3 consists of 16 residues. Germline CDR1 PRHDT, CDR2 FYEKMQ (reference sequence). CDR3 coding DNA: TGTGCCAGCAGCCCCCGCAGCGGGGCCGTGAGAGATACGCAGTATTTT. Translated: CASSPRSGAVRDTQYF. The full variable domain, rest sourced from reference TRBV13 and TRBJ2-3, is AAGVIQSPRHLIKEKRETATLKCYPIPRHDTVYWYQQGPGQDPQFLISFYEKMQSDKGSIPDRFSAQQFSDYHSELNMSSLELGDSALYFCASSPRSGAVRDTQYFGPGTRLTVL.

In this sample, this clone turned up many times. The chain joins TRBV30 to TRBJ1-5, with D maybe TRBD1 (6 bases). Germline V gene data show CDR1 as GTSNPN and CDR2 as SVGIG (reference sequence). The CDR3 length is 14 residues. Trimming shortened V by 2 bases and J by 7 bases, and 15 bases separated the two germline ends. The CDR3 protein is CAWSPGGAGQPQHF. The CDR3 region has the DNA TGTGCCTGGAGTCCGGGGGGGGCAGGGCAGCCCCAGCATTTT.

The chain links TRBV5-1 to TRBJ2-3; a weak D match, TRBD1 (6 bases). The V gene's germline CDR1 is SGHRS and CDR2 YFSETQ. Trimming removed 2 bases at V and 3 bases at J, with 19 bases between. The CDR3 sequence is 17 residues long. The CDR3 sequence is CASSLSPPLRGTDTQYF. In DNA form, the CDR3 reads TGCGCCAGCAGCTTATCACCTCCTTTAAGGGGGACAGATACGCAGTATTTT.